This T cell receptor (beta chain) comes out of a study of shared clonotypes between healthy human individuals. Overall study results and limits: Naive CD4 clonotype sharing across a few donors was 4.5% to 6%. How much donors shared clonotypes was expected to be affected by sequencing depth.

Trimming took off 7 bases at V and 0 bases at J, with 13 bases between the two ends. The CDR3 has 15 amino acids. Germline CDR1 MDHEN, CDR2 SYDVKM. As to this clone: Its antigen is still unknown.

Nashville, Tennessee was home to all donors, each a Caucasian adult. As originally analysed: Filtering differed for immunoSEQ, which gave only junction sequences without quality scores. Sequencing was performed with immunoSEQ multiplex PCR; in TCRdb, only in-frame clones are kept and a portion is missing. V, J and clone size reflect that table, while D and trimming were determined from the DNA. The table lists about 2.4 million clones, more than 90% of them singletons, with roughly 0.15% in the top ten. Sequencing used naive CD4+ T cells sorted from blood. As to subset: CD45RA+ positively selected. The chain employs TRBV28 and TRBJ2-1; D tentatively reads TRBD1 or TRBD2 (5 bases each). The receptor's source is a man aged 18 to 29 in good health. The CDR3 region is CASTGTESSYNEQFF. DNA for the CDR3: TGTGCCAGCACCGGGACCGAGAGCTCCTACAATGAGCAGTTCTTC.